This section outlines one T cell receptor beta chain sequence together with its context. The data are from a study of blood T cell repertoires in COVID-19. For the study at large: Italy, Spain and the United States were the sources of the convalescent and acute COVID-19 samples. PBMCs, B-cell-depleted T cells, or T cells provided the cDNA or gDNA that made up the material.

Germline V CDR1 and CDR2: LGHDT, YNNKEL (reference sequence). Trimming removed 4 bases at V and 4 bases at J, with 12 bases between. The length of the CDR3 is 14 residues. TCRdb keeps only in-frame clones here, not all; method: immunoSEQ multiplex PCR. Altogether some 150,000 clones are present, 75% to 90% being singletons, with the ten largest covering about 15%. The J gene is TRBJ2-3, the V gene TRBV3-1 (or the pseudogene TRBV3-2); TRBD2 is a possible D gene (5 bases). Sequencing was performed on peripheral blood. The receptor comes from a woman aged 40 to 50 with acute or convalescent COVID-19. The CDR3 DNA reads as TGTGCCAGCAGCCTGCTAGCTCACGCAGATACGCAGTATTTT. This codes for CASSLLAHADTQYF.